This T cell receptor (beta chain) appears in the sequencing data of a study of cytomegalovirus exposure and HLA in healthy donors. Both 60 Vbeta primers and 13 Jbeta primers went into the PCR. The protocol was immunoSEQ multiplex PCR, while the TCRdb copy is restricted to in-frame clones and leaves out a portion. The data contain over 85,000 clones, 63% of them singletons. Comment on this clone: Its specificity is not known.

The CDR3 is 15 residues long. The V gene lost 2 bases and the J gene lost 1 base, with 15 bases spanning the gap. In germline, CDR1 is GTSNPN, CDR2 SVGIG (reference sequence). Study-level points and caveats: A later analysis found common viral pathogens apparently linked to several of the most significant clusters.

Donors sampled were nominally healthy, though unrecorded immune exposures were likely. The specimen was PBMCs. The clonotype was recovered from a human donor in good health. The chain links TRBV30 to TRBJ2-7, with D maybe TRBD1 (6 bases). CDR3: CAWSMGAGASYEQYF. CDR3 nucleotides: TGTGCCTGGAGTATGGGGGCAGGGGCATCCTACGAGCAGTACTTC.